This record looks at one TCR beta chain sequence and its context. From germline, CDR1 is SGHRS and CDR2 YFSETQ. The CDR3 has 15 residues. The trim removed 4 bases at V and 4 bases at J, leaving 10 bases unmatched. Original methodology: Amplification with reference gene primers provided the estimates of nucleated cell counts. TCRdb's copy holds only in-frame clones and misses some; the assay was immunoSEQ multiplex PCR. Clone size and the V and J calls come from that table; the DNA yielded D and trimming. Seen here are 90,000 to 100,000 clones, about 81% observed once, and the top ten hold roughly 17%. The sample originates from a study of blood T cell repertoires in COVID-19. Across the study: Sites across the United States, Italy and Spain contributed samples from acute and convalescent COVID-19. Sources were T cells, B-cell-depleted T cells, or PBMCs; the material itself was cDNA or gDNA.

The chain recombines TRBV5-1 with TRBJ2-7; TRBD1 agrees at 8 bases. The specimen was peripheral blood. The TCR comes from a woman in her sixties with acute or convalescent COVID-19. The CDR3 loop is CASSPGQALTYEQYF. DNA for the CDR3: TGCGCCAGCAGCCCGGGACAGGCATTGACATACGAGCAGTACTTC. The variable domain in full, completed from reference TRBV5-1 and TRBJ2-7, reads KAGVTQTPRYLIKTRGQQVTLSCSPISGHRSVSWYQQTPGQGLQFLFEYFSETQRNKGNFPGRFSGRQFSNSRSEMNVSTLELGDSALYLCASSPGQALTYEQYFGPGTRLTVT.